Presented here are 8 T cell receptor beta chains from one specimen sequenced in a study of T cell changes during pregnancy in multiple sclerosis. Measured with immunoSEQ multiplex PCR; TCRdb has only the in-frame clones, and not every one. The table lists around 28,000 clones, roughly nine tenths of them singletons. The specimen was CD4+ T cells from peripheral blood mononuclear cells, collected in the first trimester of pregnancy. The receptor set was obtained from a female donor in good health, enrolled as a control in a pregnancy study.

The CDR3 DNA follows: TGTGCCAGCAGCAATTTAGCCAGAAATCAGCCCCAGCATTTT. Protein product: CASSNLARNQPQHF. The V gene is TRBV21-1, the J gene TRBJ1-5. TRBV21-1 counts as a pseudogene. This CDR3 has 14 residues.

The chain joins TRBV5-6 to TRBJ1-6, with TRBD1 matching over 7 bases. V was pared by 2 bases and J by 7 bases, with 9 bases of the junction left unmatched. Germline-derived CDR1 and CDR2 are SGHDT and YYEEEE. CDR3 length: 16 amino acids. The CDR3 DNA is TGTGCCAGCAGCTTACCGACAGGGCTCGGAAATTCACCCCTCCACTTT. Protein sequence: CASSLPTGLGNSPLHF.

The chain recombines TRBV7-3 with TRBJ2-1, with 8 nucleotides matching TRBD1. Germline loops: CDR1 SGHTA, CDR2 FQGTGA. The CDR3 consists of 14 residues. With V trimmed by 2 bases and J by 6 bases, 3 bases remained unmatched. For the CDR3, the DNA is TGTGCCAGCAGCTTACAGGGGGCCTCCAATGAGCAGTTCTTC. Translation gives CASSLQGASNEQFF.

This clone showed up just a few times. V is TRBV6-5 and J is TRBJ1-1; D is unclear. The V end was cut by 5 bases, the J end by 5 bases, with 6 bases between. This CDR3 has 11 residues. Germline V CDR1 and CDR2: MNHEY, SVGAGI. The chain's CDR3 is CASSTRTEAFF. DNA of the CDR3: TGTGCCAGCAGTACGAGGACTGAAGCTTTCTTT.

The chain employs TRBV28 and TRBJ1-5, with D possibly being TRBD1 (5 bases). The CDR3 length is 14 residues. The ends were cut back, 2 bases at V and 7 bases at J, with 12 bases in the middle. The germline V gene has CDR1 MDHEN and CDR2 SYDVKM. The CDR3 coding sequence is TGTGCCAGCAGTTTAGTGCAGGGAGGGCAGCCCCAGCATTTT. Protein sequence: CASSLVQGGQPQHF.

The rearrangement links TRBV2 to TRBJ2-5; D might be TRBD2 (5 bases). CDR3 length equals 12 residues. Germline V gene lookup returns CDR1 SNHLY and CDR2 FYNNEI. V was shortened by 7 bases and J by 4 bases, with 10 bases between the two germline ends. The CDR3 is CASTGMGETQYF. The CDR3 DNA reads as TGTGCCAGCACGGGGATGGGAGAGACCCAGTACTTC.

The chain uses TRBV28 and TRBJ1-5; no reliable D call. Germline-derived CDR1 and CDR2 are MDHEN and SYDVKM. This CDR3 has 17 residues. The V and J ends lost 2 bases and 4 bases respectively, with 18 bases between them. The CDR3 region has the DNA TGTGCCAGCAGTTTAGCAGAATACTCGGGGTATAATCAGCCCCAGCATTTT. Its protein is CASSLAEYSGYNQPQHF. The variable domain in full, completed from reference TRBV28 and TRBJ1-5, reads DVKVTQSSRYLVKRTGEKVFLECVQDMDHENMFWYRQDPGLGLRLIYFSYDVKMKEKGDIPEGYSVSREKKERFSLILESASTNQTSMYLCASSLAEYSGYNQPQHFGDGTRLSIL.

The chain employs TRBV30 and TRBJ2-5, with 13 bases identical to TRBD2. Germline CDR1 and CDR2: GTSNPN and SVGIG (reference sequence). Trimming removed 5 bases from V and 9 bases from J; junction bases left unmatched: 12. CDR3 size: 15 residues. For the CDR3, the DNA is TGTGCCTGGGCCCCGGGACTAGCGGGAATTGAGGCCCAGTACTTC. Translating gives CAWAPGLAGIEAQYF.